Here is one TCR beta chain with its context. Its antigen specificity is not known. The record has no base qualities; no much larger clone is one base away. Library generation was performed with the immunoSEQ multiplex PCR assay. Entries here come from immuneACCESS through TCRdb and include only in-frame sequences with V and J called. Some clones fail to appear in such tables; in the studies checked, an unresolved V gene covers under half of the shortfall, and the cause of the remainder is unknown. The sample data list more than 150,000 clones, and about 93% of these were observed just once. Under 2.5% of the sample rests with the top ten. The data originate from a study of control samples from healthy donors and cancer patients (TCRdb year 2020). The germline V gene (reference sequence) provides CDR1 SEHNR and CDR2 FQNEAQ. Reading from cysteine to phenylalanine, the CDR3 counts 14 amino acids. The sequence is cut down to CDR3 DNA, 42 bases in frame from base 1. V drops 10 bases and J drops 5 bases, leaving 20 bases in between.

The source material was blood. The rearranged segments are TRBV7-9 and TRBJ1-2, with the D gene not clear enough to name. This TCR came from a man aged 45-65 years in good health. CDR3 sequence: CATNFRESIYGYTF. In nucleotides, the sequence is TGTGCCACCAACTTTAGGGAGTCAATATATGGCTACACCTTC.